This is a list of T cell receptor beta chains from one sample in a study of T cell responses to AZD1222 COVID-19 vaccine. TCRdb keeps only in-frame clones here, not all; method: immunoSEQ multiplex PCR. The table shows about 110,000 clones, with 70% to 85% occurring only once. This specimen consisted of peripheral blood, obtained on day 0 of AZD1222 vaccination. These receptors all stem from an adult in good health. The CDR3 runs from the conserved cysteine through the conserved F or W. The D gene is left open where the match is weak. Only some rows state a clone size, as once, few, many or a class for expanded clones.

>-|TRBV29-1|-|TRBJ1-5
TGCAGCGTTGAAAAGACAGCCTACAATCAGCCCCAGCATTTT
CSVEKTAYNQPQHF
>-|TRBV5-4|-|TRBJ2-3
TGTGCCAGCAGCTTGGGGGGGGGCACAGATACGCAGTATTTT
CASSLGGGTDTQYF
>-|TRBV29-1|-|TRBJ2-7
TGCAGCGTTCGACCCCGGGACAAGGTATACGAGCAGTACTTC
CSVRPRDKVYEQYF
>TRBD1|TRBV11-2|once|TRBJ2-7
TGTGCCAGCAGCTTAATACGACAGGGTAGACACGAGCAGTACTTC
CASSLIRQGRHEQYF
>TRBD1|TRBV24-1|-|TRBJ2-1
TGTGCCACCAGTGGGGGACAGGGTAGCGATGAGCAGTTCTTC
CATSGGQGSDEQFF
>TRBD2|TRBV9|-|TRBJ2-1
TGTGCCAGCAGCGCTCGACTAGCGGGGTACGATGAGCAGTTCTTC
CASSARLAGYDEQFF
>-|TRBV11-3|-|TRBJ1-3
TGTGCCAGCAGCTTAACTGGGGATGGAAACACCATATATTTT
CASSLTGDGNTIYF
>TRBD2|TRBV7-8|-|TRBJ2-5
TGTGCCAGCAGCTTAGGTGCGGGGGGTCACCAAGAGACCCAGTACTTC
CASSLGAGGHQETQYF
>-|TRBV28|-|TRBJ1-6
TGTGCCAGCAATCCTCCGGGGAGAGCGTTTGCCCTCCACTTT
CASNPPGRAFALHF
>TRBD1|TRBV24-1|few|TRBJ2-5
TGTGCCACCAGTGAGGGTTCAGGGGGAGAAGAGACCCAGTACTTC
CATSEGSGGEETQYF
>TRBD2|TRBV5-1|-|TRBJ2-5
TGCGCCAGCAGCTTGGTAGCGGGGGGGCAGGAGACCCAGTACTTC
CASSLVAGGQETQYF
>-|TRBV18|-|TRBJ1-3
TGTGCCAGCTCACCTCAGGGGAACTCTGGAAACACCATATATTTT
CASSPQGNSGNTIYF
>-|TRBV29-1|-|TRBJ2-1
TGCAGCGTTGAGGAAGCGGGTTACAATGAGCAGTTCTTC
CSVEEAGYNEQFF
>-|TRBV6-2/TRBV6-3|once|TRBJ1-5
TGTGCCAGCAGCATACGATCAGGGGACAGCAATCAGCCCCAGCATTTT
CASSIRSGDSNQPQHF
>-|TRBV19|-|TRBJ2-3
TGTGCCAGTAGTACCCCCGAACACGCAGCGGGCACAGATACGCAGTATTTT
CASSTPEHAAGTDTQYF
>-|TRBV7-8|-|TRBJ1-2
TGTGCCAGCAGCCCAACCCCCGGGGTCGGCTACACCTTC
CASSPTPGVGYTF
>-|TRBV30|-|TRBJ1-1
TGTGCCTGGGGCACGAACACTGAAGCTTTCTTT
CAWGTNTEAFF
>TRBD2|TRBV5-1|-|TRBJ2-7
TGCGCCAGCACTTCAACTAGCGGGGAATCCTACGAGCAGTACTTC
CASTSTSGESYEQYF
>-|TRBV28|once|TRBJ1-1
TGTGCCAGCACCCCCGACCCCCGGGACCTGAACACTGAAGCTTTCTTT
CASTPDPRDLNTEAFF
>TRBD1|TRBV3-1/TRBV3-2|-|TRBJ2-3
TGTGCCAGCAGCCAAGACCCGGGACAGCCCTGGGGGTCTGGCACAGATACGCAGTATTTT
CASSQDPGQPWGSGTDTQYF
>-|TRBV15|-|TRBJ2-3
TGTGCCACCGGAAGGGTCCGCACAGATACGCAGTATTTT
CATGRVRTDTQYF
>TRBD1|TRBV19|-|TRBJ2-1
TGTGCCAGTAGTAGACCGGGACAGGGCAATGAGCAGTTCTTC
CASSRPGQGNEQFF
>-|TRBV7-9|few|TRBJ2-7
TGTGCCAGCAGCTTAGGGTCTTCGGGGGCCACCTACGAGCAGTACTTC
CASSLGSSGATYEQYF
>-|TRBV24-1|-|TRBJ1-4
TGTGCCACCAGTGATCGGAGGGCCCCTAATGAAAAACTGTTTTTT
CATSDRRAPNEKLFF
>-|TRBV6-6|-|TRBJ1-4
TGTGCCAGCAGTTTCCGGGACGGACCTGAAGGGGTGTTTTTT
CASSFRDGPEGVFF
>TRBD1|TRBV9|-|TRBJ1-2
TGTGCCAGCAGCATCTTTTCACAGGGGGCGACCGCTGGCTACACCTTC
CASSIFSQGATAGYTF
>-|TRBV12-3/TRBV12-4|-|TRBJ1-1
TGTGCCAGCATAATCGGGGGGAACACTGAAGCTTTCTTT
CASIIGGNTEAFF
>-|TRBV7-9|few|TRBJ2-1
TGTGCCAGCAGCAATACGGGGGGCCAACCTCACAATGAGCAGTTCTTC
CASSNTGGQPHNEQFF
>-|TRBV7-9|-|TRBJ1-1
TGTGCCAGCAGCCTAGACTTGATTATGAACACTGAAGCTTTCTTT
CASSLDLIMNTEAFF
>-|TRBV16|few|TRBJ1-5
TGTGCCAGCAGGACAAATAGCAATCAGCCCCAGCATTTT
CASRTNSNQPQHF
>-|TRBV12-3/TRBV12-4|-|TRBJ2-7
TGTGCCAGCAGCCTACAGAACCGCTACGAGCAGTACTTC
CASSLQNRYEQYF
>-|TRBV29-1|-|TRBJ2-5
TGCAGCGTTGCCGGGGGCCGTGAGACCCAGTACTTC
CSVAGGRETQYF